Presented here are 32 T cell receptor beta chains from one specimen sequenced in a study of CD4+ T cells in melanoma (dated by TCRdb to between 2021 and 2024). Library creation used the immunoSEQ multiplex PCR assay. TCRdb limited this immuneACCESS table to in-frame rearrangements with V and J called. A share of clones is missing; checked studies link under half to unresolved V genes, and the rest is unexplained. This sample lists about 140,000 clones; around 90% were detected once. Of the sample, about 1.5% is held by the ten largest clones. These receptors came from a human donor with melanoma.

The rearrangement links TRBV15 to TRBJ2-3, with 7 bases aligning to TRBD2. Looked up from germline, CDR1 is LNHNV and CDR2 is YYDKDF (reference sequence). The CDR3 covers 18 residues. V was clipped by 1 base and J by 1 base; unmatched bases: 11. The CDR3 DNA reads TGTGCCACCAGCAGAGCCGGCCCTTATCGGGGGGGCACAGATACGCAGTATTTT. Translated, it gives CATSRAGPYRGGTDTQYF.

The chain combines TRBV5-1 with TRBJ2-5; 8 positions match TRBD2. This CDR3 comprises 16 residues. From germline, CDR1 is SGHRS and CDR2 YFSETQ. Unmatched junction bases numbered 13, after V lost 4 bases and J lost 5 bases. The CDR3, as DNA: TGCGCCAGCAGCCGGTCCGGCGCGGGGGGTGAGGAGACCCAGTACTTC. As protein: CASSRSGAGGEETQYF.

The chain recombines TRBV4-1 with TRBJ1-5; D not resolved. Trimming took 0 bases from V and 2 from J, leaving 8 bases between them. Germline values: CDR1 MGHRA, CDR2 YSYEKL. This CDR3 contains 15 residues. The CDR3 DNA reads TGCGCCAGCAGCCAAGATCGTCAGGGCAATCAGCCCCAGCATTTT. Protein product: CASSQDRQGNQPQHF.

V and J are TRBV29-1 and TRBJ1-2; tentatively, D is TRBD1 (5 bases). The CDR3 length is 13 residues. Germline V gene data show CDR1 as SQVTM and CDR2 as ANQGSEA. Between the trimmed V and J ends, which lost 5 bases and 1 base, there was a span of 11 bases. This chain's CDR3 is CSVRQGLNYGYTF. CDR3 nucleotides: TGCAGCGTTCGCCAGGGACTTAACTATGGCTACACCTTC.

The chain combines TRBV9 with TRBJ1-2; D is uncertain. Trimming removed 0 bases at V and 4 bases at J, with 16 bases between. CDR1 is SGDLS and CDR2 is YYNGEE in the germline V gene. The CDR3 is made up of 16 amino acids. The CDR3, as DNA: TGTGCCAGCAGCGTAGGGCCGGATATGACTTCCTATGGCTACACCTTC. The encoded protein is CASSVGPDMTSYGYTF.

The V call is TRBV7-9, the J call TRBJ1-4; TRBD1 might be the D (6 bases). The ends were cut back, 2 bases at V and 7 bases at J, with 11 bases in the middle. This CDR3 region has 14 residues. The germline V gene has CDR1 SEHNR and CDR2 FQNEAQ (reference sequence). CDR3 residues: CASSLLQGSEKLFF. DNA for the CDR3: TGTGCCAGCAGCTTATTACAGGGAAGTGAAAAACTGTTTTTT.

The rearrangement links TRBV10-2 to TRBJ1-2; unclear D gene. The CDR3 extends over 14 amino acids. Germline V gives CDR1 WSHSY, CDR2 SAAADI. V was pared by 0 bases and J by 6 bases, with 11 bases between. In nucleotides, the CDR3 is TGCGCCAGCAGTGAGTCGGGTCCTGAGGATGGCTACACCTTC. It yields the protein CASSESGPEDGYTF.

The chain has TRBV5-1 and TRBJ2-7; D may be TRBD2 (6 bases). CDR1 is SGHRS and CDR2 is YFSETQ in the germline V gene. The V and J ends lost 2 bases and 2 bases respectively, with 14 bases between them. The CDR3 runs 15 residues. The CDR3 region has the DNA TGCGCCAGCAGCTTCTCGGGGGTAGCCCCCTACGAGCAGTACTTC. Its protein is CASSFSGVAPYEQYF. Full variable domain (rest looked up from reference TRBV5-1 and TRBJ2-7): KAGVTQTPRYLIKTRGQQVTLSCSPISGHRSVSWYQQTPGQGLQFLFEYFSETQRNKGNFPGRFSGRQFSNSRSEMNVSTLELGDSALYLCASSFSGVAPYEQYFGPGTRLTVT.

This chain uses TRBV30 with TRBJ2-7, with D hard to call. This CDR3 contains 11 residues. CDR1 and CDR2 from the germline V gene are GTSNPN and SVGIG (reference sequence). The ends were cut back, 7 bases at V and 2 bases at J, with 9 bases in the middle. The CDR3 DNA follows: TGTGCCTTTCCAAGTCCCTACGAGCAGTACTTC. Protein product: CAFPSPYEQYF.

V usage is TRBV7-6 and J usage is TRBJ2-5; TRBD2 might be the D (5 bases). The CDR3 has 14 amino acids. V was pared by 2 bases and J by 3 bases, with 10 bases between. The germline V gene has CDR1 SGHVS and CDR2 FNYEAQ. The CDR3 loop reads CASSLSAAEETQYF. CDR3 DNA sequence: TGTGCCAGCAGCTTATCAGCGGCCGAAGAGACCCAGTACTTC. The full variable domain, in which reference TRBV7-6 and TRBJ2-5 provide the parts outside the CDR3, is GAGVSQSPRYKVTKRGQDVALRCDPISGHVSLYWYRQALGQGPEFLTYFNYEAQQDKSGLPNDRFSAERPEGSISTLTIQRTEQRDSAMYRCASSLSAAEETQYFGPGTRLLVL.

The chain couples TRBV4-1 to TRBJ2-1; no clear D gene. Trimming shortened V by 0 bases and J by 6 bases, and 12 bases separated the two germline ends. Germline V gene lookup returns CDR1 MGHRA and CDR2 YSYEKL. The CDR3 has 15 residues. The chain's CDR3 is CASSQDAARFNEQFF. In DNA, the CDR3 is TGCGCCAGCAGCCAAGACGCCGCTAGGTTCAATGAGCAGTTCTTC.

The CDR3 sequence: CASSLNRLRDEKLFF. As DNA, the CDR3 is TGCGCCAGCAGCTTAAACAGGCTTCGGGATGAAAAACTGTTTTTT. This chain links TRBV5-1 with TRBJ1-4; possibly TRBD1 for D (5 bases). The germline gives CDR1 SGHRS, CDR2 YFSETQ. This CDR3 is built from 15 residues. V lost 2 bases, J lost 6 bases, and 14 bases lay in between.

The chain has TRBV6-1 and TRBJ1-2; D unclear. Germline CDR1 and CDR2: MNHNS and SASEGT. The CDR3 is made up of 16 amino acids. V was clipped by 3 bases and J by 6 bases, with 20 bases between them. The CDR3 DNA sequence: TGTGCCAGCAGTGAGGTTCGAAGGACTTGGGAAAATGGCTACACCTTC. Its protein product is CASSEVRRTWENGYTF.

The chain couples TRBV4-1 to TRBJ2-5; 8 nucleotides align to TRBD2. V shed 4 bases and J 2 bases; nucleotides not matched to a gene: 12. Germline V lookup: CDR1 MGHRA, CDR2 YSYEKL. The CDR3 runs 17 residues. CDR3: CASSPSPIAGRQETQYF. The CDR3 DNA is TGCGCCAGCAGCCCCTCGCCCATAGCGGGGAGACAAGAGACCCAGTACTTC.

The chain has TRBV6-5 and TRBJ1-5, with TRBD1 identical over 7 bases. After removal of 2 bases from V and 7 bases from J, the junction contained 5 bases not matched to a gene. The CDR3 loop spans 14 amino acids. Germline assignment: CDR1 MNHEY and CDR2 SVGAGI. The CDR3 here is CASSYDRVRQPQHF. The CDR3 DNA reads TGTGCCAGCAGTTACGACAGGGTACGGCAGCCCCAGCATTTT.

This sequence joins TRBV29-1 and TRBJ1-2; D perhaps matches TRBD1 (5 bases). Trimming shortened V by 0 bases and J by 5 bases, and 10 bases separated the two germline ends. The CDR3 consists of 13 residues. Germline V gene lookup returns CDR1 SQVTM and CDR2 ANQGSEA. The CDR3 loop is CSVEEGTTYGYTF. The DNA of the CDR3 is TGCAGCGTTGAAGAAGGGACTACTTATGGCTACACCTTC.

The rearrangement links TRBV5-1 to TRBJ1-2; 10 bases align to TRBD1. There are 17 residues in the CDR3. Germline trimming cut 0 bases from V and 8 bases from J; bases unmatched to any gene: 13. The germline V gene has CDR1 SGHRS and CDR2 YFSETQ. The CDR3: CASSLDGTGVLAGGYTF. CDR3 bases: TGCGCCAGCAGCTTGGACGGGACAGGGGTTTTGGCCGGAGGCTACACCTTC.

This chain uses TRBV5-1 with TRBJ2-5; D perhaps matches TRBD2 (6 bases). This CDR3 comprises 13 residues. Germline lookup yields CDR1 SGHRS and CDR2 YFSETQ. V dropped 0 bases and J dropped 8 bases, with 11 bases sitting between them. CDR3 bases: TGCGCCAGCAGCTTGGGAGGGGACTTAACCCAGTACTTC. This gives the protein CASSLGGDLTQYF.

The rearrangement uses TRBV2 and TRBJ2-2, with D perhaps TRBD2 (5 bases). Germline V gives CDR1 SNHLY, CDR2 FYNNEI. The CDR3 has 13 residues. Trimming took off 8 bases at V and 4 bases at J, with 11 bases between the two ends. CDR3 residues: CASRLEGTGELFF. In DNA, the CDR3 is TGTGCCAGCCGTCTAGAGGGCACCGGGGAGCTGTTTTTT.

J is TRBJ1-1 and V is TRBV2; 7 nucleotides agree with TRBD1. The CDR3 totals 15 residues. Germline V CDR1 and CDR2: SNHLY, FYNNEI. V lost 6 bases and J lost 5; bases outside the gene matches: 12. The CDR3 sequence: CASRQQGLSGTEAFF. CDR3 DNA: TGTGCCAGCAGACAACAGGGGTTGTCGGGGACTGAAGCTTTCTTT.

J is TRBJ2-5 and V is TRBV7-2; D gene unclear. There are 13 residues in the CDR3. Trimming removed 4 bases at V and 5 bases at J, with 11 bases between. From germline, CDR1 is SGHTA and CDR2 FQGNSA. In DNA form, the CDR3 reads TGTGCCAGCAGCTCGGCTTTACGGGAGACCCAGTACTTC. Translation gives CASSSALRETQYF.

The chain joins TRBV9 to TRBJ2-1; D is unclear. The germline CDR1 and CDR2 sequences are SGDLS and YYNGEE. The CDR3 is made up of 16 amino acids. V lost 4 bases and J 6 bases, leaving 20 bases between the germline ends. The CDR3 DNA reads TGTGCCAGCAGCCCCTCGTTCCGGGCGACCGGCAATGAGCAGTTCTTC. It encodes CASSPSFRATGNEQFF.

For the CDR3, the DNA is TGCAGCGTTCCCAACACAGATACGCAGTATTTT. It is translated as CSVPNTDTQYF. The chain has TRBV29-1 and TRBJ2-3; D remains ambiguous. Germline lookup yields CDR1 SQVTM and CDR2 ANQGSEA. The CDR3 loop spans 11 amino acids. V was pared by 5 bases and J by 2 bases, with 5 bases between.

The chain carries TRBV18 and TRBJ1-4; D perhaps matches TRBD1 (5 bases). Trimming pared 1 base from V and 4 bases from J, leaving 19 bases between. CDR1 is KGHSH, CDR2 LQKENI, per germline. The CDR3 is made up of 18 amino acids. The CDR3 region is CASSPRQTLTGDNEKLFF. Written as DNA, the CDR3 is TGTGCCAGCTCACCACGACAGACACTTACGGGGGATAATGAAAAACTGTTTTTT.

The chain recombines TRBV30 with TRBJ1-2, with TRBD1 as a possible D gene (5 bases). V lost 0 bases and J lost 7, with 18 bases in between. The CDR3 contains 15 residues. Germline V gene data show CDR1 as GTSNPN and CDR2 as SVGIG (reference sequence). CDR3 amino acids: CAWSVGSREKGGYTF. For the CDR3, the DNA is TGTGCCTGGAGTGTAGGGAGCAGGGAGAAGGGTGGCTACACCTTC.

The rearrangement uses TRBV7-8 and TRBJ2-1; 10 nucleotides align to TRBD1. J was trimmed by 6 bases and V by 4 bases; bases with no gene match: 6. The CDR3 sequence is 15 residues long. CDR1 and CDR2 from the germline V gene are SGHVS and FQNEAQ. CDR3 sequence reads: CASSSPGQGSNEQFF. CDR3 DNA: TGTGCCAGCAGCTCCCCGGGACAGGGGTCCAATGAGCAGTTCTTC. The full variable domain, in which reference TRBV7-8 and TRBJ2-1 provide the parts outside the CDR3, is GAGVSQSPRYKVAKRGQDVALRCDPISGHVSLFWYQQALGQGPEFLTYFQNEAQLDKSGLPSDRFFAERPEGSVSTLKIQRTQQEDSAVYLCASSSPGQGSNEQFFGPGTRLTVL.

The chain is built from TRBV29-1 and TRBJ1-5, with a tentative D call TRBD1 (5 bases). The CDR3 sequence is 14 residues long. From germline, CDR1 is SQVTM and CDR2 ANQGSEA. The ends were cut back, 4 bases at V and 2 bases at J, with 12 bases in the middle. The CDR3 loop is CSVVTGAGNQPQHF. The CDR3 DNA reads TGCAGCGTTGTAACAGGCGCGGGCAATCAGCCCCAGCATTTT.

The V and J genes are TRBV2 and TRBJ1-6, with D possibly being TRBD1 (5 bases). V was clipped by 5 bases and J by 10 bases, with 15 bases between them. The germline V gene has CDR1 SNHLY and CDR2 FYNNEI. The CDR3 loop spans 14 amino acids. The CDR3 sequence: CASSTQGVGSPLHF. CDR3 DNA: TGTGCCAGCAGTACCCAGGGTGTCGGCTCACCCCTCCACTTT.

This clone has only one observation. The chain uses TRBV5-4 and TRBJ1-3; TRBD1 is a possible D gene (6 bases). The V end lost 3 bases, the J end lost 0 bases, and 13 bases lay between the germline ends. Germline CDR1 and CDR2: SGHNT and YYREEE (reference sequence). This CDR3 is built from 16 residues. The CDR3 DNA follows: TGTGCCAGCAGCTCCCGGGACACCAACTCTGGAAACACCATATATTTT. Translation gives CASSSRDTNSGNTIYF.

The chain recombines TRBV25-1 with TRBJ2-3; D is undetermined. Looked up from germline, CDR1 is MGHDK and CDR2 is SYGVNS. This CDR3 comprises 17 residues. The V and J ends lost 1 base and 2 bases respectively, with 16 bases between them. The chain's CDR3 is CASSELMTPELTDTQYF. CDR3 nucleotides: TGTGCCAGCAGTGAATTGATGACTCCCGAACTCACAGATACGCAGTATTTT.

The rearrangement uses TRBV29-1 and TRBJ2-5; TRBD2 agrees at 8 bases. After removal of 4 bases from V and 2 bases from J, the junction contained 9 bases not matched to a gene. The germline gives CDR1 SQVTM, CDR2 ANQGSEA. CDR3 length: 15 amino acids. CDR3 in DNA: TGCAGCGTTGTAGCCCTCGGGGGGGAGCAAGAGACCCAGTACTTC. It encodes CSVVALGGEQETQYF.

This chain uses TRBV7-9 with TRBJ1-5, with a possible D match to TRBD1 (5 bases). V lost 10 bases and J lost 2, with 15 bases in between. This CDR3 comprises 14 residues. Germline loops: CDR1 SEHNR, CDR2 FQNEAQ (reference sequence). The CDR3 nucleotides are TGTGCCACGCAAAGGGGAGGCGGCAATCAGCCCCAGCATTTT. It is translated as CATQRGGGNQPQHF.